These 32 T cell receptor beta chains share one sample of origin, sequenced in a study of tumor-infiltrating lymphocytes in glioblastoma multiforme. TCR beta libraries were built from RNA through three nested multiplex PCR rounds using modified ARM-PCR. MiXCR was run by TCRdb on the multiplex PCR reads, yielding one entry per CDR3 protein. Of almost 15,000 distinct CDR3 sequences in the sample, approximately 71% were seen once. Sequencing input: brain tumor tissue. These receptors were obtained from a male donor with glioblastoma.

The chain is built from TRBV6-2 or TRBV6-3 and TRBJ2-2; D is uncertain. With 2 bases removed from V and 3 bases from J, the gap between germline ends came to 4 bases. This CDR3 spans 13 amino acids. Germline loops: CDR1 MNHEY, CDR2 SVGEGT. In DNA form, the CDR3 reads TGTGCCAGCAGTTACGGCTACACCGGGGAGCTGTTTTTT. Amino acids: CASSYGYTGELFF.

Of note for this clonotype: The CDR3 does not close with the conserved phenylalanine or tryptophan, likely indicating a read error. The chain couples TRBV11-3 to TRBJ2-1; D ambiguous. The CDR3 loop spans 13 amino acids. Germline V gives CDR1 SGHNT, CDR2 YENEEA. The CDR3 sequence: CPSSLVDGDEQFL. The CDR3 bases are TGTCCCAGCAGCTTAGTTGACGGCGATGAGCAGTTCCTC.

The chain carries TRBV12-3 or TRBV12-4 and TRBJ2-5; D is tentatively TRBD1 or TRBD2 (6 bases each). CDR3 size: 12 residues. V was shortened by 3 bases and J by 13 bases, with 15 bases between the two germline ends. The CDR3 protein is CASSFPGARPYF. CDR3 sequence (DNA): TGTGCCAGCAGTTTCCCGGGGGCGCGTCCGTACTTC.

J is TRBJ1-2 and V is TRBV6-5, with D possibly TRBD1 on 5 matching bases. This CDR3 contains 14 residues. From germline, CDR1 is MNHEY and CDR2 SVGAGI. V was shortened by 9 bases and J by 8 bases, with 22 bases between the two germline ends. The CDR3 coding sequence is TGTGCCAGTTACTCAGCCGACAGCTTCAAAGGCTACACCTTC. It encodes CASYSADSFKGYTF.

CDR3 sequence (DNA): TGTGCCAGTAGTATCGGCGGACAGGGTCGCTATGGCTACACCTTC. It translates to CASSIGGQGRYGYTF. V gene TRBV19 combines with J gene TRBJ1-2; 8 bases are a match to TRBD1. The CDR3 is 15 amino acids. Trimming at V came to 3 bases and at J to 4 bases, leaving 7 bases not matched to a gene. Germline V gene lookup returns CDR1 LNHDA and CDR2 SQIVND (reference sequence).

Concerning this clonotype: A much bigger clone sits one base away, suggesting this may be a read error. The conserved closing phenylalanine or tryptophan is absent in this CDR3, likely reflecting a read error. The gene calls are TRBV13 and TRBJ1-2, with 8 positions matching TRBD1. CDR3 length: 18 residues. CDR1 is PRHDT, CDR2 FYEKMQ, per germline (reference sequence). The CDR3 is CGSRQTFRGPEYNRGYTS. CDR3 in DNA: TGTGGCAGCAGGCAAACCTTCAGGGGGCCAGAGTATAATAGAGGCTACACCTCC.

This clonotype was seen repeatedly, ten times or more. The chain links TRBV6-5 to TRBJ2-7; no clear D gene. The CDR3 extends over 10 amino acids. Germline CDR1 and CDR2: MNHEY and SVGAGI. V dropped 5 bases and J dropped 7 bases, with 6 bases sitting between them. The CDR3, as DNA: TGTGCCAGCAGTGCCACAGAGCAGTACTTC. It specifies CASSATEQYF.

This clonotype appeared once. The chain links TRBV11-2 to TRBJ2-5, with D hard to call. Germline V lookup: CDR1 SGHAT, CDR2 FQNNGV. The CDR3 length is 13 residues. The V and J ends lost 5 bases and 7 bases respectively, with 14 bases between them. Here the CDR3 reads CASSRDPSGTQYF. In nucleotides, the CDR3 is TGTGCCAGCAGCAGAGACCCATCTGGGACCCAGTACTTC.

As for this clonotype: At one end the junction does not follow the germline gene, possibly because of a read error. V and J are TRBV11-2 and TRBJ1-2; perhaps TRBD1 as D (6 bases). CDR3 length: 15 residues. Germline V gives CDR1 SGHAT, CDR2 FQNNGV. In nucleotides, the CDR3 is TGTGCCAGCTGTCTCTCGTCGGGGGCGGGTTATGGCAACACCTTC. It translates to CASCLSSGAGYGNTF.

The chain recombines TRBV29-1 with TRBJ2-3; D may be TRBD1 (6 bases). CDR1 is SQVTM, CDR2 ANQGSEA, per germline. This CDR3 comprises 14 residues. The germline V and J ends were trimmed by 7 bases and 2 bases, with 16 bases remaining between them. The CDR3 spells CSAQGHQTTDTQYF. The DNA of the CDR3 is TGCAGCGCCCAGGGGCATCAGACCACAGATACGCAGTATTTT.

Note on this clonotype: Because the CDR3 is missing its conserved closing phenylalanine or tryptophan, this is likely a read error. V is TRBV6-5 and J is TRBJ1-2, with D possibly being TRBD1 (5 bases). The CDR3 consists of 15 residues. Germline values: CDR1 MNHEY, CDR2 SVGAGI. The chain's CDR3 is CAISYTADSFKGYTS. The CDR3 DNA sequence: TGTGCCATCAGTTACACAGCCGACAGCTTCAAAGGCTACACCTCC.

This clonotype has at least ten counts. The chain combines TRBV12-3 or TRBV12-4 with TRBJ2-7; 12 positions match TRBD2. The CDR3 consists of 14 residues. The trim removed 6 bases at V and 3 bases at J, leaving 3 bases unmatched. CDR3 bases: TGTGCCAGCAGGCGGACTAGCGGGAACTACGAGCAGTACTTC. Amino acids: CASRRTSGNYEQYF.

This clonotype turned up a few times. CDR3 DNA: TGTGCCAGCAGCTTAGATCGGGTCCCGGGAAACACCATATATTTT. Translation gives CASSLDRVPGNTIYF. The V call is TRBV11-2, the J call TRBJ1-3; D call uncertain. Germline V lookup: CDR1 SGHAT, CDR2 FQNNGV. The CDR3 contains 15 residues. With 0 bases removed from V and 4 bases from J, the gap between germline ends came to 10 bases.

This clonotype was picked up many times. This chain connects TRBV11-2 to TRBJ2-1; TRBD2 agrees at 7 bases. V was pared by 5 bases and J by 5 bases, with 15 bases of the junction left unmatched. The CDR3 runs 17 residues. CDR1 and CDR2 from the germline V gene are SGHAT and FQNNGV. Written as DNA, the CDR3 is TGTGCCAGCAGCCCACGGAGCCGGGGAGGGATGAACAATGAGCAGTTCTTC. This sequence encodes CASSPRSRGGMNNEQFF.

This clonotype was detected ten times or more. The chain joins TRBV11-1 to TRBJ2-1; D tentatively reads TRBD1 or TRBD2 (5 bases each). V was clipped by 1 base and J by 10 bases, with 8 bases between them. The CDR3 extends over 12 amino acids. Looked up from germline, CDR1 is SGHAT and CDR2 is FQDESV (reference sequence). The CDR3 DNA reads TGTGCCAGCAGCTTAGGTGGGGGAGAGCAGTTCTTC. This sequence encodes CASSLGGGEQFF.

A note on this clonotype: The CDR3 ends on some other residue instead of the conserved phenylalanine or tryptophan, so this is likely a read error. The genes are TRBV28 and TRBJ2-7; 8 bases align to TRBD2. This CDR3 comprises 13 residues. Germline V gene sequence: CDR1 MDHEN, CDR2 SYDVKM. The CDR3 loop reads CASTTGGVYEQYL. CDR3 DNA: TGCGCCAGCACGACGGGAGGGGTCTACGAGCAGTACTTA.

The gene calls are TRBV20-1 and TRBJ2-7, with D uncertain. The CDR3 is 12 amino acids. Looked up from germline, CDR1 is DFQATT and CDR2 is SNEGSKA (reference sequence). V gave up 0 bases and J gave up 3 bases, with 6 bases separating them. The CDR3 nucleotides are TGCAGTGCTAGAGAAGAAGGCTACGAGCAGTACTTC. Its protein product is CSAREEGYEQYF.

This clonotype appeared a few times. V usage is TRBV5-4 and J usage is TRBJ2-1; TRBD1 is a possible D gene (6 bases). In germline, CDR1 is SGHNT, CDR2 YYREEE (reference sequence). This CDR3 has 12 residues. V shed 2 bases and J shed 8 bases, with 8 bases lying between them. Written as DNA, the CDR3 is TGTGCCAGCAGCTTCCCAGGGGATGAGCAGTTCTTC. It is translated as CASSFPGDEQFF. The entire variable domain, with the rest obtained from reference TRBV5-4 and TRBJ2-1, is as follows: ETGVTQSPTHLIKTRGQQVTLRCSSQSGHNTVSWYQQALGQGPQFIFQYYREEENGRGNFPPRFSGLQFPNYSSELNVNALELDDSALYLCASSFPGDEQFFGPGTRLTVL.

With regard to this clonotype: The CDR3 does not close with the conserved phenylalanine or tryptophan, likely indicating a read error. The CDR3 protein is CAITRSGRAYNEQFY. The CDR3 region has the DNA TGTGCCATCACCCGAAGCGGGAGGGCTTACAATGAGCAGTTCTAC. The J gene is TRBJ2-1, the V gene TRBV5-6; TRBD2 matches at 10 bases. Trimming removed 9 bases from V and 4 bases from J; junction bases left unmatched: 10. The CDR3 extends over 15 amino acids. CDR1 SGHDT and CDR2 YYEEEE come from the germline V gene.

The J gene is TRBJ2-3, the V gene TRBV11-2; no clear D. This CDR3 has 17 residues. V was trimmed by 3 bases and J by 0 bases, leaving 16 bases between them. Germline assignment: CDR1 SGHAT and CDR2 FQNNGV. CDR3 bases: TGTGCCAGCAGCTTGGATCCTGCAGAAACTAGCACAGATACGCAGTATTTT. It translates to CASSLDPAETSTDTQYF.

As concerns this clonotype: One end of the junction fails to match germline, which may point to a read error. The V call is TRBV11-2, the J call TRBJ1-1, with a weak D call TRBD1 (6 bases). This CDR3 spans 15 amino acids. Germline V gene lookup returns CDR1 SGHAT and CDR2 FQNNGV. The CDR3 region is CASSLDPQGDTEPSF. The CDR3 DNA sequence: TGTGCCAGTAGCTTAGACCCACAGGGTGACACTGAACCTTCCTTT.

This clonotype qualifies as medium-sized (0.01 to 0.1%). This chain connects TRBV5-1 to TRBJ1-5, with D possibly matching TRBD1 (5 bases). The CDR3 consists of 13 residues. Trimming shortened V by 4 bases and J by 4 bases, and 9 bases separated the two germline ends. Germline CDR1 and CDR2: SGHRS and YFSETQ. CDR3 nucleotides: TGCGCCAGCAGCCCGAGGGGAAATCAGCCCCAGCATTTT. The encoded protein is CASSPRGNQPQHF.

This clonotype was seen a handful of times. In DNA form, the CDR3 reads TGCGCCAGCAGCTTGGCTGGAAACCAAGAGACCCAGTACTTC. Translation: CASSLAGNQETQYF. The chain links TRBV5-1 to TRBJ2-5; D is undetermined. Germline V gives CDR1 SGHRS, CDR2 YFSETQ. Trimming removed 0 bases from V and 0 bases from J, with 6 bases in between. This CDR3 spans 14 amino acids.

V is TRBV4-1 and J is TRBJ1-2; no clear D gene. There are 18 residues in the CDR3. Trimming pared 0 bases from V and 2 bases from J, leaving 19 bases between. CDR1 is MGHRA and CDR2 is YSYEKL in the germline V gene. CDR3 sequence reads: CASSQERLSRYGNYGYTF. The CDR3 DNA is TGCGCCAGCAGCCAAGAAAGGCTTTCCCGCTACGGCAACTATGGCTACACCTTC.

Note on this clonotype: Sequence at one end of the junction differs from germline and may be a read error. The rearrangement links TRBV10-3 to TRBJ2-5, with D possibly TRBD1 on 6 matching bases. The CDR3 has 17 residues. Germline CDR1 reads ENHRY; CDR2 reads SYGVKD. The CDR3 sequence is CDISEIVGRGAQETQYF. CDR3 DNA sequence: TGTGACATCAGTGAGATTGTAGGCAGGGGTGCCCAGGAGACCCAGTACTTC.

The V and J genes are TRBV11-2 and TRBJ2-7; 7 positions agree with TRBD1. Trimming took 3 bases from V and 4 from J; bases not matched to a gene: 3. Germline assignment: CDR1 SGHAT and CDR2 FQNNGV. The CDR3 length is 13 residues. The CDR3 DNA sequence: TGTGCCAGCAGCTTGACAGGGATTTACGAGCAGTACTTC. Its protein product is CASSLTGIYEQYF.

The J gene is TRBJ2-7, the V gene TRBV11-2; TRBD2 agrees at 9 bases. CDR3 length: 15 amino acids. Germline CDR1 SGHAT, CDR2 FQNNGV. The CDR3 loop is CVSSLQLAGSYEQYF. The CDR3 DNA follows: TGTGTTAGTAGCTTACAGCTAGCGGGGTCCTACGAGCAGTACTTC.

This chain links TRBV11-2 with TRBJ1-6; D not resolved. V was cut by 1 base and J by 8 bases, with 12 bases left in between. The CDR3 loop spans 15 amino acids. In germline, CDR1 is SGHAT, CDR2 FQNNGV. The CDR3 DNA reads TGTGCCAGCAGCTTAGTTGGCAGCCGGTATTCACCCCTCCACTTT. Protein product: CASSLVGSRYSPLHF.

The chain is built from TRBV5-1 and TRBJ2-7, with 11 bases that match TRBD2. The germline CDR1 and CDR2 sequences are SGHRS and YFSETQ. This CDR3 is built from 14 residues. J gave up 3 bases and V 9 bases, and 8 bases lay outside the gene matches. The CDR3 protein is CAKRPGTSGYEQYF. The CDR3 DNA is TGCGCCAAAAGGCCCGGGACTAGCGGCTACGAGCAGTACTTC.

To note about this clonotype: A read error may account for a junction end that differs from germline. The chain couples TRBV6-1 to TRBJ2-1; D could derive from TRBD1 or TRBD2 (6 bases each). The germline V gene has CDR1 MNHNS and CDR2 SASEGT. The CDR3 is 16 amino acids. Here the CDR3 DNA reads TGTACCAGCAGGGGCCGGGTAGCAGGAGGGCCTTATGAGCAGTTCTTC. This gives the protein CTSRGRVAGGPYEQFF.

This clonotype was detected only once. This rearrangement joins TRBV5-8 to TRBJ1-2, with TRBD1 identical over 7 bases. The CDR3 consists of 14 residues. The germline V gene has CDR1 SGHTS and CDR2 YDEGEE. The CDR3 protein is CISRLPDRLYGYTF. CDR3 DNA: TGTATCAGCAGACTGCCGGACAGGCTTTATGGCTACACCTTC.

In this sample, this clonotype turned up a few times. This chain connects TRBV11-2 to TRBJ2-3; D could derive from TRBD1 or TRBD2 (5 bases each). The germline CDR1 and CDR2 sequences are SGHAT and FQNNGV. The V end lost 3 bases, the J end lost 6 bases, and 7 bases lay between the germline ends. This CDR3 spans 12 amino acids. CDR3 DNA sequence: TGTGCCAGCAGCTTGGGGGAGGATACGCAGTATTTT. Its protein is CASSLGEDTQYF. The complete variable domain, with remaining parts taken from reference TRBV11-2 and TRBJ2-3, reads EAGVAQSPRYKIIEKRQSVAFWCNPISGHATLYWYQQILGQGPKLLIQFQNNGVVDDSQLPKDRFSAERLKGVDSTLKIQPAKLEDSAVYLCASSLGEDTQYFGPGTRLTVL.